This T cell receptor (beta chain) was sequenced during a study of T cells in Graves' hyperthyroidism and ophthalmopathy. V was clipped by 0 bases and J by 7 bases, with 14 bases between them. This CDR3 comprises 16 residues. Germline V gives CDR1 SGHRS, CDR2 YFSETQ. At least ten counts were recorded for this clonotype. With a duration under 2 months, the hyperthyroidism was newly diagnosed in patients aged 18 to 65. Using RNA transcripts as the source, TCR beta CDR3 regions were amplified. TCR CDR3 regions were first amplified by RT-PCR with HTBI primers. One entry per CDR3 protein, called by TCRdb with MiXCR from the multiplex PCR reads. This repertoire shows 380,000 or so distinct CDR3 sequences, about 19% found once; its top ten account for around 3.6%.

The sequencing input was blood. This chain uses TRBV5-1 with TRBJ1-6; tentative D call: TRBD1 (5 bases). This TCR derives from a woman between 18 and 29 years old with Graves' hyperthyroidism. CDR3 sequence (DNA): TGCGCCAGCAGCTTGGGTGCAGGGTGGGGAAATTCACCCCTCCACTTT. Its protein is CASSLGAGWGNSPLHF.